This entry describes one T cell receptor (beta chain). The J segment lost 4 bases and the V segment lost 6 bases, leaving 9 bases of the junction unmatched. Germline-derived CDR1 and CDR2 are SGHAT and FQNNGV. This CDR3 has 15 residues. Sequenced by immunoSEQ multiplex PCR; TCRdb stores in-frame clones only, minus some. Here the sample spans fewer than 200,000 clones, more than 80% being singletons. The source of the sample is a study of cytotoxic CD8 clonotypes in ibrutinib-treated CLL. Material: PBMCs, obtained after 24 months of ibrutinib treatment. The chain links TRBV11-2 to TRBJ1-3, with 7 positions matching TRBD1. This sequence was found in a human donor with chronic lymphocytic leukemia. This CDR3 is CASRSTGITGNTIYF. For the CDR3, the DNA is TGTGCCAGCAGATCGACAGGGATTACCGGAAACACCATATATTTT.